The 27 T cell receptor beta chains below all came from one sample that was sequenced in a study of blood T cell repertoires in COVID-19. Assay: immunoSEQ multiplex PCR; the TCRdb copy retains only in-frame clones and omits some. The sample lists about 68,000 clones, about four fifths occurring once. The sequencing sample was made of peripheral blood. These receptors all come from a man aged 50 or older with active COVID-19.

This clone appeared a few times. This chain uses TRBV6-5 with TRBJ1-5; D is uncertain. Trimming removed 7 bases from V and 3 bases from J, with 10 bases in between. This CDR3 is 13 amino acids long. In germline, CDR1 is MNHEY, CDR2 SVGAGI. The CDR3 sequence is CASTYGFNQPQHF. In DNA, the CDR3 is TGTGCCAGCACCTACGGGTTCAATCAGCCCCAGCATTTT.

The chain combines TRBV11-2 with TRBJ2-2; 8 nucleotides align to TRBD2. V shed 1 base and J 3 bases; nucleotides not matched to a gene: 4. CDR1 and CDR2 (germline): SGHAT, FQNNGV. This CDR3 contains 16 residues. CDR3 DNA sequence: TGTGCCAGCAGCTTAGCCGGGGGGGCGTACACCGGGGAGCTGTTTTTT. This codes for CASSLAGGAYTGELFF.

The chain is built from TRBV18 and TRBJ2-7; D is perhaps TRBD2 (5 bases). CDR1 and CDR2 from the germline V gene are KGHSH and LQKENI. The CDR3 has 13 amino acids. The germline V and J ends were trimmed by 7 bases and 0 bases, with 10 bases remaining between them. CDR3 loop: CASYTGSSYEQYF. CDR3 bases: TGTGCCAGCTATACGGGATCCTCCTACGAGCAGTACTTC.

The table lists this clone with a few counts. The chain is built from TRBV3-1 (or the pseudogene TRBV3-2) and TRBJ2-7; D is possibly TRBD2 (6 bases). Trimming took off 3 bases at V and 3 bases at J, with 12 bases between the two ends. Per germline, CDR1 LGHDT and CDR2 YNNKEL (reference sequence). The CDR3 consists of 14 residues. The CDR3: CASSHGTHDYEQYF. CDR3 nucleotide sequence: TGTGCCAGCAGCCATGGGACTCACGACTACGAGCAGTACTTC.

CDR3 in DNA: TGTGCCAGCACTTCAGTGTACCAAGAGACCCAGTACTTC. Its protein product is CASTSVYQETQYF. The rearrangement uses TRBV12-3 or TRBV12-4 and TRBJ2-5; D not resolved. Between the trimmed V and J ends, which lost 7 bases and 0 bases, there was a span of 9 bases. CDR3 length equals 13 residues.

This clone has only a few counts. V and J are TRBV25-1 and TRBJ2-7; tentatively, D is TRBD2 (6 bases). From germline, CDR1 is MGHDK and CDR2 SYGVNS. This CDR3 is 17 amino acids long. The V gene lost 0 bases and the J gene lost 2 bases, with 17 bases spanning the gap. The DNA of the CDR3 is TGTGCCAGCAGTGAATATATTTTCGGGGGTAGGCCCTACGAGCAGTACTTC. This sequence encodes CASSEYIFGGRPYEQYF.

The gene calls are TRBV3-1 (or the pseudogene TRBV3-2) and TRBJ2-2; D possibly corresponds to TRBD2 (6 bases). CDR3 size: 18 residues. Germline V gene data show CDR1 as LGHDT and CDR2 as YNNKEL (reference sequence). The ends were cut back, 0 bases at V and 0 bases at J, with 14 bases in the middle. CDR3 nucleotides: TGTGCCAGCAGCCAAGATATTTGGAGGGGACCGAACACCGGGGAGCTGTTTTTT. It yields the protein CASSQDIWRGPNTGELFF.

This clone was detected only a few times. The chain carries TRBV5-1 and TRBJ2-7; 13 bases match TRBD2. Germline V gene sequence: CDR1 SGHRS, CDR2 YFSETQ. The CDR3 runs 16 residues. Trimming removed 5 bases from V and 5 bases from J; junction bases left unmatched: 10. The CDR3 coding sequence is TGCGCCAGCAGTTCCGGGACTAGCGGGGTGGGGCACGAGCAGTACTTC. This sequence encodes CASSSGTSGVGHEQYF.

The V and J genes are TRBV3-1 (or the pseudogene TRBV3-2) and TRBJ2-7, with 9 nucleotides matching TRBD2. With V trimmed by 1 base and J by 12 bases, 7 bases remained unmatched. Germline assignment: CDR1 LGHDT and CDR2 YNNKEL (reference sequence). The CDR3 loop spans 13 amino acids. The DNA of the CDR3 is TGTGCCAGCAGCCAAGCTAGCGGGGAGTATCGGTACTTC. The encoded protein is CASSQASGEYRYF.

The chain has TRBV29-1 and TRBJ2-7; D may be TRBD1 (6 bases). V lost 1 base and J lost 7, with 8 bases in between. CDR3 length equals 11 residues. Germline V gives CDR1 SQVTM, CDR2 ANQGSEA. CDR3 sequence: CSVEVQGEQYF. In DNA form, the CDR3 reads TGCAGCGTTGAAGTTCAGGGGGAGCAGTACTTC.

The chain couples TRBV6-6 to TRBJ2-3, with TRBD1 identical over 10 bases. The CDR3 loop spans 12 amino acids. The V segment lost 5 bases and the J segment 11 bases; nucleotides outside the gene matches: 4. Germline V gene data show CDR1 as MNHNY and CDR2 as SVGAGI (reference sequence). The CDR3 sequence is CASSPGDRGQYF. CDR3 coding DNA: TGTGCCAGCAGTCCTGGGGACAGGGGGCAGTATTTT.

The gene calls are TRBV7-6 and TRBJ1-1; unclear D gene. This CDR3 is built from 14 residues. CDR1 and CDR2 (germline): SGHVS, FNYEAQ. The ends were cut back, 5 bases at V and 0 bases at J, with 10 bases in the middle. The CDR3: CASSPAGLNTEAFF. The CDR3 DNA reads TGTGCCAGCAGCCCGGCGGGGTTGAACACTGAAGCTTTCTTT.

The chain links TRBV19 to TRBJ2-1; 10 bases match TRBD2. The CDR3 loop spans 15 amino acids. Trimming cost V 5 bases and J 4 bases; bases outside gene matches: 5. Germline assignment: CDR1 LNHDA and CDR2 SQIVND (reference sequence). The CDR3 DNA follows: TGTGCCAGTAGTCCGCCTAGCGGGGGATACAATGAGCAGTTCTTC. Translating it yields CASSPPSGGYNEQFF.

The rearrangement joins TRBV3-1 (or the pseudogene TRBV3-2) to TRBJ2-3; TRBD1 agrees at 8 bases. With V trimmed by 5 bases and J by 4 bases, 8 bases remained unmatched. Germline V CDR1 and CDR2: LGHDT, YNNKEL (reference sequence). The CDR3 totals 15 residues. The CDR3 spells CASSSPSRGPDTQYF. CDR3 DNA: TGTGCCAGCAGCTCCCCGTCCAGGGGGCCAGATACGCAGTATTTT.

The chain links TRBV5-5 to TRBJ2-3; the match to TRBD1 covers 7 bases. The CDR3 runs 15 residues. The ends lost 0 bases at V and 11 bases at J; junction bases unmatched: 12. Germline V gene sequence: CDR1 SGHKS, CDR2 YYEKEE (reference sequence). DNA for the CDR3: TGTGCCAGCAGCTTGGAGGGGCGGGCCCCAGGGGGGCAGTATTTT. Its protein product is CASSLEGRAPGGQYF.

V is TRBV5-6 and J is TRBJ1-2, with D maybe TRBD1 (6 bases). The CDR3 loop spans 15 amino acids. Trimming removed 3 bases from V and 4 bases from J, with 16 bases in between. Germline CDR1 and CDR2: SGHDT and YYEEEE. The CDR3 coding sequence is TGTGCCAGCAGCTGGGGGCCCGGAAACCTCTATGGCTACACCTTC. Translated, it gives CASSWGPGNLYGYTF.

The chain recombines TRBV9 with TRBJ2-1; 14 positions agree with TRBD2. CDR3 length: 18 amino acids. Germline V lookup: CDR1 SGDLS, CDR2 YYNGEE. V was pared by 0 bases and J by 8 bases, with 10 bases of the junction left unmatched. The DNA for the CDR3 is TGTGCCAGCAGCGTAGCTACGGAGACTAGCGGGAGGGCCCATGAGCAGTTCTTC. Its protein product is CASSVATETSGRAHEQFF.

This sequence joins TRBV27 and TRBJ1-5, with 8 positions matching TRBD1. This CDR3 spans 14 amino acids. The germline V gene encodes CDR1 MNHEY and CDR2 SMNVEV (reference sequence). Losses at the gene ends were 3 bases for V and 9 bases for J; bases not matched to a gene: 7. In nucleotides, the CDR3 is TGTGCCAGCAGTTTCGGACAGGGACAAGGGCCCCAGCATTTT. This gives the protein CASSFGQGQGPQHF.

The chain employs TRBV2 and TRBJ2-5; D is possibly TRBD1 (7 bases). Germline lookup yields CDR1 SNHLY and CDR2 FYNNEI. The CDR3 contains 12 residues. The germline V and J ends were trimmed by 6 bases and 5 bases, with 10 bases remaining between them. The CDR3 nucleotides read TGTGCCAGCAGGGCAGGGGGGGAGACCCAGTACTTC. Its translation is CASRAGGETQYF. Variable domain in full (rest from reference TRBV2 and TRBJ2-5): EPEVTQTPSHQVTQMGQEVILRCVPISNHLYFYWYRQILGQKVEFLVSFYNNEISEKSEIFDDQFSVERPDGSNFTLKIRSTKLEDSAMYFCASRAGGETQYFGPGTRLLVL.

CDR3: CASSLGTSGGEITDTQYF. CDR3 in DNA: TGTGCCAGCAGTTTGGGAACTAGCGGGGGAGAAATCACAGATACGCAGTATTTT. V is TRBV28 and J is TRBJ2-3; TRBD2 matches at 11 bases. The CDR3 is 18 amino acids. V shed 3 bases and J 2 bases; nucleotides not matched to a gene: 10. Germline-derived CDR1 and CDR2 are MDHEN and SYDVKM.

This clone has a single count. V is TRBV6-1 and J is TRBJ2-7, with 9 bases aligning to TRBD2. The CDR3 consists of 15 residues. Germline CDR1 is MNHNS and CDR2 is SASEGT. Trimming at V came to 2 bases and at J to 3 bases, leaving 5 bases not matched to a gene. CDR3 loop: CASSELAGQVYEQYF. DNA for the CDR3: TGTGCCAGCAGTGAACTAGCGGGGCAAGTCTACGAGCAGTACTTC.

The chain employs TRBV15 and TRBJ1-2, with 7 nucleotides matching TRBD1. The CDR3 sequence is 19 residues long. Germline V CDR1 and CDR2: LNHNV, YYDKDF (reference sequence). Trimming cost V 1 base and J 3 bases; bases outside gene matches: 17. The CDR3 protein is CATSRAQWEADRPYYGYTF. CDR3 in DNA: TGTGCCACCAGCAGAGCTCAGTGGGAGGCGGACAGGCCTTACTATGGCTACACCTTC.

This clone was seen only a few times. This sequence joins TRBV4-3 and TRBJ1-6; D call uncertain. Germline CDR1 reads LGHNA; CDR2 reads YSLEER. The CDR3 sequence is 16 residues long. Trimming took off 3 bases at V and 8 bases at J, with 17 bases between the two ends. The CDR3 region has the DNA TGCGCCAGCAGCCAGTCCTTTGGAGACCCCCATTCACCCCTCCACTTT. Protein product: CASSQSFGDPHSPLHF.

V gene TRBV5-5 combines with J gene TRBJ2-1; TRBD2 aligns across 7 bases. Germline CDR1 SGHKS, CDR2 YYEKEE (reference sequence). This CDR3 comprises 17 residues. V lost 0 bases and J lost 4; bases outside the gene matches: 10. The DNA of the CDR3 is TGTGCCAGCAGCTTGGCCTTAGGCCAGCGGGGATACAATGAGCAGTTCTTC. Protein: CASSLALGQRGYNEQFF.

V and J are TRBV10-3 and TRBJ2-1, with a weak D call TRBD2 (6 bases). This CDR3 region has 13 residues. V lost 11 bases, J lost 9 bases, and 20 bases lay in between. Germline V gene data show CDR1 as ENHRY and CDR2 as SYGVKD. As DNA, the CDR3 is TGTGCCGTTGCCCGGGACTCCGTCGGTGAGCAGTTCTTC. Amino acids: CAVARDSVGEQFF.

The J gene is TRBJ2-7, the V gene TRBV25-1; no definite D call. V was clipped by 3 bases and J by 6 bases, with 6 bases between them. CDR1 and CDR2 (germline): MGHDK, SYGVNS. This CDR3 spans 11 amino acids. The CDR3 coding sequence is TGTGCCAGCAGTGAGGAGCTCGAGCAGTACTTC. Protein: CASSEELEQYF.

This rearrangement joins TRBV27 to TRBJ1-2; 8 bases fit TRBD1. Germline lookup yields CDR1 MNHEY and CDR2 SMNVEV (reference sequence). Unmatched junction bases numbered 8, after V lost 6 bases and J lost 8 bases. The CDR3 loop spans 13 amino acids. The CDR3 sequence: CASSSTGGGGYTF. CDR3 nucleotide sequence: TGTGCCAGCAGCTCTACAGGGGGTGGGGGCTACACCTTC.